This T cell receptor (beta chain) was recovered during a study of blood T cell repertoires in COVID-19 (dated by TCRdb to about 2020). With regard to the full study: The collaborator samples originated in the United States, Italy and Spain and spanned the acute and convalescent phases of COVID-19. The material from the prospective study consisted of cDNA or gDNA derived from T cells, B-cell-depleted T cells, or PBMCs. The dataset comprised deeply sampled blood TCRbeta repertoires from subjects exposed to, actively infected with, or recovered from COVID-19. The repertoires were released in a freely available public database meant as a resource for research on the immune response to SARS-CoV-2. Samples were obtained from the ongoing ImmuneRACE study (first 160 participants) and from over 1,000 subjects provided by 6 global collaborators. The sample metadata nearly always contained a de-identified subject ID, COVID-19 status, age in years and sex. Where HLA class I and class II types were available, the types were taken from metadata supplied by the sample provider, not from assay-based typing. Study-wide conclusions, independent of this receptor: The quantity of clinical and demographic metadata differed by source and by participant and was supplied without curation.

As concerns this clone: Its antigen specificity is not known. The sample holds no much larger clone one base away, and base qualities are not on file.

One collaborating source in Seattle enrolled patients during active infection and followed them longitudinally through the course of disease. Each collaborating institution followed its own protocols to collect whole blood in K2EDTA tubes. Collaborator samples were shipped for TCRbeta analysis as frozen whole blood, isolated PBMCs, or DNA extracted from either sample type. TCRbeta CDR3 regions were amplified from genomic DNA by means of the immunoSEQ Assay, a bias-controlled multiplex PCR. The original methods were these. The number of nucleated cells in each sample was estimated by amplification of reference gene primers within the assay. To quantify the absolute abundance of each unique TCRbeta CDR3 rearrangement, sequence reads were collapsed and filtered. Productive Simpson clonality was computed per sample as the square root of Simpson's diversity index over productive rearrangements. TCRdb carries this immuneACCESS record with in-frame sequences only. Its versions omit some clonotypes, under half of them owing to an unresolved V gene in the studies checked, with the rest unexplained. That table furnishes V, J and clone size, whereas the DNA furnished D and trimming. Within this sample are 300,000 to 350,000 clones, with 87% of them counted one time only. The ten most abundant clones make up roughly 8.9% of the sample.

The CDR3 numbers 18 residues from cysteine through phenylalanine. CDR3 DNA is the only sequence kept; it has 54 bases, read in frame from the first base. Trimming removed 4 bases from V and 2 bases from J; the gene matches leave 7 bases unexplained. The germline V gene provides CDR1 LGHNA and CDR2 YNFKEQ. The chain was built from TRBV4-2 and TRBJ2-4; TRBD2 agrees with 14 junctional bases. Sequenced input: peripheral blood. The sequence derives from a man aged 30-40 years with COVID-19, enrolled during active disease. Read as DNA, the sequence is TGTGCCAGCAGCCGACCGGGACTAGCGGGGGAGTCCAAAAACATTCAGTACTTC. It specifies CASSRPGLAGESKNIQYF.